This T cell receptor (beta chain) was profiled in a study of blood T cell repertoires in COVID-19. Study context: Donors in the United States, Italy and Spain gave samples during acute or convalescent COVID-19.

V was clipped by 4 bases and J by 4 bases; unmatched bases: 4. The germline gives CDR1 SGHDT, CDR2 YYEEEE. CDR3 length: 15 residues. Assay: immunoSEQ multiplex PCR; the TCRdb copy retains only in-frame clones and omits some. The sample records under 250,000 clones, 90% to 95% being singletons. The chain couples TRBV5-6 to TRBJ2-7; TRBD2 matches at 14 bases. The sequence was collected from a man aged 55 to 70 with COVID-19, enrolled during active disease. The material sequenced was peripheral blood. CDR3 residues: CASSPGTSGRYEQYF. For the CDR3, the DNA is TGTGCCAGCAGCCCGGGGACTAGCGGGAGATACGAGCAGTACTTC.